The source of this T cell receptor beta chain is a study of shared clonotypes between healthy human individuals. Per germline, CDR1 SNHLY and CDR2 FYNNEI. V dropped 3 bases and J dropped 9 bases, with 7 bases sitting between them. This CDR3 has 11 residues. Sequencing was performed with immunoSEQ multiplex PCR; in TCRdb, only in-frame clones are kept and a portion is missing. The table includes about 1 million clones, about 75% detected once. The receptor's source is a young man in good health. This sequence joins TRBV2 and TRBJ2-3, with D hard to call. Source material: memory CD4+ T cells sorted from blood. Subset defined: CD45RA-negative fraction. CDR3 sequence: CASSDRITQYF. The DNA for the CDR3 is TGTGCCAGCAGTGACAGAATAACGCAGTATTTT.